Listed below are T cell receptor beta chains from one sample, sequenced in a study of CD8+ T cells in alopecia areata. This table comes from immunoSEQ multiplex PCR, and its TCRdb copy is limited to in-frame clones, with some not included. The sample contains under 95,000 clones, 70% to 80% of which appear only once. The sample in question was CD8+ T cells sorted from blood, obtained at approximately week 42, from a patient treated with tofacitinib. The source of these receptors is a human donor with alopecia areata. The CDR3 runs from the conserved cysteine through the conserved F or W.

TRBV6-4	TRBJ2-7	CASSVAAGSRTYEQYF
TRBV5-6	TRBJ1-5	CASSEQGFYQPQHF
TRBV5-4	TRBJ1-2	CASSGTGELNYGYTF
TRBV13	TRBJ2-1	CASLKRDRGSHNEQFF
TRBV12-5	TRBJ1-1	CASGLLGAFF
TRBV5-6	TRBJ2-7	CASSFQPGQGVNEQYF
TRBV9	TRBJ2-1	CASSVGAGGSDEQFF
TRBV29-1	TRBJ2-1	CSVTGLAGNEQFF
TRBV23-1	TRBJ1-5	CASSQSHSEQPQHF
TRBV5-6	TRBJ2-7	CASSRGQTEQYF
TRBV30	TRBJ2-2	CAWSVGGGAGELFF
TRBV7-2	TRBJ1-6	CASSPRDVFSGYNSPLHF
TRBV23-1	TRBJ1-2	CASSQSGTGGPIYGYTF
TRBV27	TRBJ2-7	CASSLGGSASYEQYF
TRBV7-6	TRBJ2-7	CASSLASRTGASYEQYF
TRBV25-1	TRBJ1-2	CASSATAGAGGYTF
TRBV11-2	TRBJ2-2	CASSFRGSGELFF
TRBV14	TRBJ2-1	CASSQVRGSSYNEQFF
TRBV6-1	TRBJ2-1	CASSEVQADEQFF
TRBV4-3	TRBJ2-7	CASSQDRQEAYEQYF
TRBV5-6	TRBJ1-2	CASSPPGREYGYTF
TRBV12-5	TRBJ1-6	CASARTYNSPLHF
TRBV5-6	TRBJ1-2	CASSSSSYGYTF
TRBV4-3	TRBJ2-7	CASSQDPTLSFSEQYF